This T cell receptor beta chain was sequenced during a study of cytomegalovirus exposure and HLA in healthy donors. PCR employed 60 Vbeta and 13 Jbeta primers. Here immunoSEQ multiplex PCR was the method, and the copy in TCRdb shows in-frame clones only, minus some. The table includes approximately 120,000 clones, 85% detected once. The CDR3 is made up of 15 amino acids. CDR1 is SGHRS, CDR2 YFSETQ, per germline. The V gene end was trimmed by 0 bases and the J gene end by 4 bases; junction bases not matched to a gene: 7. The sample was PBMCs. The chain links TRBV5-1 to TRBJ2-7; 7 bases match TRBD2. The TCR comes from a woman aged 30 to 39 in good health and CMV-seropositive. CDR3 sequence: CASSLGGSGSYEQYF. CDR3 in DNA: TGCGCCAGCAGCTTGGGTGGTAGCGGGTCGTACGAGCAGTACTTC.